The clone carrying this TCR beta chain was counted many times. Its specificity is unknown. A single record per CDR3 protein comes from TCRdb applying MiXCR to the RACE reads. Of approximately 85,000 distinct CDR3 sequences listed, about 10% were seen once; the top ten hold roughly 2.4%. Time point defined: patch test 2, 6 weeks after DPC sensitization. The sample's treatment: therapeutic diphenylcyclopropenone sensitization with weekly scalp DPC. These data belong to a study of human T cells and chemical hapten exposure. Looking at the study overall: Mostly female patients had alopecia areata, totalis or universalis. Yields of TCR per sample differed, chiefly owing to small differences in pooled library volume. General observations from the study: There was no change with DPC sensitization in TCRs above 1 in 1000 frequency. Against controls, expanded TCRs gave rise to significantly more large CDR3 similarity clusters.

The source of this sequence is a woman aged 25 to 39 with alopecia areata. Some clones in this sample may be carry-over from other donors' samples. Sample: whole blood, taken in connection with sensitization to the hapten diphenylcyclopropenone (DPC).

In DNA, the CDR3 is TGTGCCTGGATGCAGGGGATGAACACTGAAGCTTTCTTT. The encoded protein is CAWMQGMNTEAFF. The V gene is TRBV30, the J gene TRBJ1-1; D may be TRBD1 (6 bases). CDR1 and CDR2 (germline): GTSNPN, SVGIG (reference sequence). V was cut by 4 bases and J by 0 bases, with 9 bases left in between. CDR3 length: 13 residues.